Shown below are 8 T cell receptor beta chains from a single sample sequenced in a study of regulatory T cells in long-lasting Graves disease. Combining iRepertoire HTBI primers with Arm-PCR of CDR3 regions, the authors built TCR beta libraries. TCRdb re-derived calls from the multiplex PCR reads in MiXCR, one entry per CDR3 protein. This table has some 600,000 distinct CDR3 sequences, around 15% appearing once. Noted time point: newly diagnosed GD, antithyroid drugs for less than 3 months. PBMC RNA served as the TCR library source. The data were also submitted as part of a second study, on T cells in Graves' hyperthyroidism and ophthalmopathy.

Specimen: peripheral blood mononuclear cells (PBMCs), collected at new diagnosis, from a patient treated with antithyroid drugs. These receptor sequences come from a man aged 18 to 35 with Graves disease.

J is TRBJ2-5 and V is TRBV19; 9 bases are a match to TRBD1. V lost 7 bases to trimming and J lost 5 bases; unmatched junction nucleotides: 11. Looked up from germline, CDR1 is LNHDA and CDR2 is SQIVND (reference sequence). CDR3 size: 15 residues. The CDR3 loop is CASNRRTGEQETQYF. CDR3 in DNA: TGTGCCAGTAATAGGCGGACAGGGGAGCAGGAGACCCAGTACTTC. Supplemented by reference TRBV19 and TRBJ2-5, the full variable domain reads DGGITQSPKYLFRKEGQNVTLSCEQNLNHDAMYWYRQDPGQGLRLIYYSQIVNDFQKGDIAEGYSVSREKKESFPLTVTSAQKNPTAFYLCASNRRTGEQETQYFGPGTRLLVL.

This chain connects TRBV20-1 to TRBJ1-2, with a tentative D call TRBD1 (5 bases). Germline-derived CDR1 and CDR2 are DFQATT and SNEGSKA (reference sequence). Trimming took 0 bases from V and 5 from J, leaving 13 bases between them. The CDR3 is 14 residues long. CDR3: CSARDLGAGYGYTF. The CDR3, as DNA: TGCAGTGCTAGAGATCTCGGGGCTGGGTATGGCTACACCTTC.

The rearrangement joins TRBV6-1 to TRBJ1-5, with a weak D call TRBD1 (6 bases). The CDR3 consists of 17 residues. Germline CDR1 is MNHNS and CDR2 is SASEGT. V lost 4 bases and J 0 bases, leaving 16 bases between the germline ends. The CDR3 DNA sequence: TGTGCCAGCAGTGTGGACCCAAGGGGGGGTAGCAATCAGCCCCAGCATTTT. This codes for CASSVDPRGGSNQPQHF.

CDR3 nucleotide sequence: TGTGCCAGTTCAAGGGAGGAGGACTACGAGCAGTACTTC. Its translation: CASSREEDYEQYF. The chain recombines TRBV19 with TRBJ2-7; D is perhaps TRBD2 (6 bases). V gave up 8 bases and J gave up 3 bases, with 14 bases separating them. Per the germline V gene, CDR1 is LNHDA and CDR2 is SQIVND (reference sequence). The CDR3 is 13 amino acids.

This clonotype was counted ten times or more. This CDR3 is missing its conserved last phenylalanine or tryptophan, likely due to a read error. This chain uses TRBV6-5 with TRBJ1-1; D remains ambiguous. Looked up from germline, CDR1 is MNHEY and CDR2 is SVGAGI. CDR3 length: 15 residues. V was clipped by 2 bases and J by 4 bases, with 14 bases between them. CDR3 sequence reads: CASSYRRSRGTEAFL. DNA for the CDR3: TGTGCCAGCAGTTACCGGCGGTCCCGGGGCACTGAAGCTTTCCTT.

There are many counts of this clonotype. The CDR3 nucleotides are TGCAGTGCTAGAGTGTTACTAGCGGGGGGAAGAGATACGCAGTATTTT. Translated, it gives CSARVLLAGGRDTQYF. The chain combines TRBV20-1 with TRBJ2-3, with 12 bases lining up with TRBD2. V dropped 1 base and J dropped 5; count of bases not matched to a gene: 7. The CDR3 is 16 amino acids. Germline lookup yields CDR1 DFQATT and CDR2 SNEGSKA (reference sequence).

In its sample, this clonotype was seen many times. The CDR3 loop is CASSERGHSRYEQYF. The CDR3, as DNA: TGTGCCAGCAGTGAGAGGGGACACAGCCGCTACGAGCAGTACTTC. The chain employs TRBV2 and TRBJ2-7, with D tentatively TRBD1 (6 bases). The CDR3 extends over 15 amino acids. Germline CDR1 reads SNHLY; CDR2 reads FYNNEI. V was pared by 3 bases and J by 3 bases, with 15 bases between.

This clonotype was detected only a few times. The chain couples TRBV20-1 to TRBJ2-7; 13 bases fit TRBD2. The CDR3 has 14 amino acids. CDR1 DFQATT and CDR2 SNEGSKA come from the germline V gene (reference sequence). V was pared by 4 bases and J by 4 bases, with 4 bases of the junction left unmatched. The CDR3 DNA reads TGCAGTGCTACCCGGACTAGCGGGAGTTACGAGCAGTACTTC. Protein product: CSATRTSGSYEQYF.